This TCR beta chain was obtained from a study of T cell repertoires in aging, cancer and after chemotherapy. As for the study in general: Donors were grouped into six age bands spanning 30 or younger through 70 or older. Broader study findings: In each cancer cohort, median generation probability increased across chemotherapy, suggesting thymic output rebounded. No conclusions about immunological memory after chemotherapy can be drawn from the repertoire data. In healthy donors, age-related TCR diversity loss mainly reflected lost richness.

Rearranged V-D-J TRB sequences were amplified with a mixed TRB-A/B primer pool. TCRdb reanalysed the multiplex PCR reads using MiXCR and keeps one entry per CDR3 protein. The profile shows 5,500 to 6,500 distinct CDR3 sequences, around a quarter of them singletons. Concerning this clonotype: Its target is not known.

The CDR3 contains 16 residues. V dropped 5 bases and J dropped 7; count of bases not matched to a gene: 13. TCR beta rearrangements were amplified from peripheral blood genomic DNA. The chain joins TRBV12-3 or TRBV12-4 to TRBJ2-2; 7 nucleotides align to TRBD1. This TCR was recovered from a human donor in good health. Material: blood. The CDR3 loop reads CASSQGDNQPLGELFF. The CDR3 DNA follows: TGTGCCAGCAGTCAGGGGGACAACCAACCGCTCGGGGAGCTGTTTTTT.